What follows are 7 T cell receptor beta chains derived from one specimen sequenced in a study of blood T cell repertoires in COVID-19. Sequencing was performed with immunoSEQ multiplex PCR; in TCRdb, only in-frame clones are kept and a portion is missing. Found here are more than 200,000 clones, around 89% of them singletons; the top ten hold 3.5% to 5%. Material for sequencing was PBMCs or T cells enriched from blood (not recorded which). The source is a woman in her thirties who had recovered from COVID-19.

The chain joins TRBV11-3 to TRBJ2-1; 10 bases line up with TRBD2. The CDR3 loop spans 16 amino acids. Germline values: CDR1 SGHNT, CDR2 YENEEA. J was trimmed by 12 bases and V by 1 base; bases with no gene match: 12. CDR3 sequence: CASSLGEAGGPGGQFF. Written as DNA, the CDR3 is TGTGCCAGCAGCTTAGGCGAAGCGGGAGGGCCTGGGGGGCAGTTCTTC. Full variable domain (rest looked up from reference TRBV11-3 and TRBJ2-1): EAGVVQSPRYKIIEKKQPVAFWCNPISGHNTLYWYLQNLGQGPELLIRYENEEAVDDSQLPKDRFSAERLKGVDSTLKIQPAELGDSAVYLCASSLGEAGGPGGQFFGPGTRLTVL.

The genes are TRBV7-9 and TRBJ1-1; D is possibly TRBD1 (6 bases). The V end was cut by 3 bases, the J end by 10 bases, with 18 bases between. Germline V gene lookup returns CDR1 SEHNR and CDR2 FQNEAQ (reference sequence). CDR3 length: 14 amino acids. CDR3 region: CASSFNFLDSGAFF. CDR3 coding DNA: TGTGCCAGCAGCTTTAACTTCCTGGACAGTGGAGCTTTCTTT.

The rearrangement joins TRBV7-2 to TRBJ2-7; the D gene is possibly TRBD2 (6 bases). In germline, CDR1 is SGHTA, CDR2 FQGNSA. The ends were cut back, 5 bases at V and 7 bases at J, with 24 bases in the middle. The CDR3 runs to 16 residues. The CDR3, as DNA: TGTGCCAGCAGCCGCCTCAAGGACCCGGGGGTCGGGGAGCAGTACTTC. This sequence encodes CASSRLKDPGVGEQYF.

CDR3 DNA sequence: TGTGCCAGCAGCTTTGGGACAGGGAGCGCAGGACTGTTTTTT. Encoded protein: CASSFGTGSAGLFF. The genes are TRBV5-5 and TRBJ1-4, with 9 bases aligning to TRBD1. The CDR3 runs to 14 residues. Germline lookup yields CDR1 SGHKS and CDR2 YYEKEE (reference sequence). V was pared by 2 bases and J by 13 bases, with 9 bases of the junction left unmatched.

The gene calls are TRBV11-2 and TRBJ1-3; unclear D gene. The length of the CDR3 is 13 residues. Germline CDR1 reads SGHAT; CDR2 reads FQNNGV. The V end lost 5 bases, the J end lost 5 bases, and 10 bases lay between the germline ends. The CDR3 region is CASSPGERNTIYF. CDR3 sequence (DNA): TGTGCCAGCAGCCCGGGTGAGAGAAACACCATATATTTT.

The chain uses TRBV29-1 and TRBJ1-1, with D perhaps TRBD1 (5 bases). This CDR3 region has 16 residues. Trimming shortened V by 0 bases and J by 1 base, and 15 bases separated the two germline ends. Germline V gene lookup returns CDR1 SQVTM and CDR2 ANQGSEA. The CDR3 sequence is CSVEERAAGRNTEAFF. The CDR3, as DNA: TGCAGCGTTGAAGAAAGGGCGGCAGGGCGGAACACTGAAGCTTTCTTT.

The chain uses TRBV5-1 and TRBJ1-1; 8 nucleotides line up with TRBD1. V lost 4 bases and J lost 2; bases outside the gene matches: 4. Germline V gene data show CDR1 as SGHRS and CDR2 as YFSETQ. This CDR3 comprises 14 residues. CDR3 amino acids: CASSRDRTNTEAFF. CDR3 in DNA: TGCGCCAGCAGCCGGGACAGGACCAACACTGAAGCTTTCTTT.